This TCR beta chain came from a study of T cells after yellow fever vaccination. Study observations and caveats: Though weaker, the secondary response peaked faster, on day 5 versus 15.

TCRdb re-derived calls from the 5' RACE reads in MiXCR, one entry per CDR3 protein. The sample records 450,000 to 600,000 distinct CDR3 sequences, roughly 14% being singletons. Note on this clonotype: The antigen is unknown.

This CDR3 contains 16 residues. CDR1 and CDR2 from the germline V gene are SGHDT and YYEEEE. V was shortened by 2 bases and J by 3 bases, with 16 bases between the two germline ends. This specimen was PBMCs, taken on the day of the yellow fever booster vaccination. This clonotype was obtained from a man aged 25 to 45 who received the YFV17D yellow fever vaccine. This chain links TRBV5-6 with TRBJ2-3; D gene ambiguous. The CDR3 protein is CASSFLVSVETDTQYF. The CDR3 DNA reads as TGTGCCAGCAGCTTTTTGGTCTCAGTTGAGACAGATACGCAGTATTTT.